The 21 T cell receptor beta chains listed next were all sequenced from one sample in a study of blood T cell repertoires in COVID-19. Clones were read by immunoSEQ multiplex PCR, and TCRdb kept only the in-frame ones, dropping some. This sample carries about 250,000 clones, 85% to 90% of them seen once, and the ten largest clones take roughly 4.8%. Sequenced: peripheral blood. The source of these receptors is a woman aged 40-49 years who had recovered from COVID-19.

The rearrangement uses TRBV10-2 and TRBJ1-6, with 8 bases aligning to TRBD1. The germline V gene has CDR1 WSHSY and CDR2 SAAADI. The CDR3 length is 13 residues. Trimming at V came to 3 bases and at J to 14 bases, leaving 6 bases not matched to a gene. CDR3: CASSEGQGSSLHF. The CDR3 DNA follows: TGCGCCAGCAGTGAAGGACAGGGATCATCCCTCCACTTT.

The CDR3 region is CASSVVGSDTQYF. The CDR3 DNA sequence: TGTGCCAGCAGCGTAGTGGGCTCAGATACGCAGTATTTT. The chain employs TRBV9 and TRBJ2-3; unclear D gene. The germline CDR1 and CDR2 sequences are SGDLS and YYNGEE. The V end lost 0 bases, the J end lost 4 bases, and 6 bases lay between the germline ends. CDR3 length: 13 amino acids.

This rearrangement joins TRBV18 to TRBJ1-1; 7 bases fit TRBD1. After removal of 3 bases from V and 3 bases from J, the junction contained 7 bases not matched to a gene. The CDR3 runs 15 residues. From germline, CDR1 is KGHSH and CDR2 LQKENI. The DNA for the CDR3 is TGTGCCAGCTCACCCGCATCGACAGGGCACACTGAAGCTTTCTTT. Translating gives CASSPASTGHTEAFF.

The rearrangement links TRBV5-4 to TRBJ1-6, with TRBD1 identical over 7 bases. Germline CDR1 and CDR2: SGHNT and YYREEE (reference sequence). J was trimmed by 6 bases and V by 2 bases; bases with no gene match: 2. CDR3 length: 14 amino acids. The CDR3 protein is CASSLGGLNSPLHF. The CDR3 DNA reads TGTGCCAGCAGCTTAGGGGGCCTTAATTCACCCCTCCACTTT.

The genes are TRBV19 and TRBJ2-1, with unresolved D. Germline assignment: CDR1 LNHDA and CDR2 SQIVND (reference sequence). V lost 5 bases and J lost 0, with 11 bases in between. The CDR3 runs 15 residues. For the CDR3, the DNA is TGTGCCAGTAGTGTCCCTAGACCCTCCTACAATGAGCAGTTCTTC. It encodes CASSVPRPSYNEQFF.

The V gene is TRBV18, the J gene TRBJ2-2; TRBD1 aligns across 9 bases. The V segment lost 3 bases and the J segment 9 bases; nucleotides outside the gene matches: 2. Germline CDR1 and CDR2: KGHSH and LQKENI. The CDR3 has 13 residues. In nucleotides, the CDR3 is TGTGCCAGCTCACCGGACAGGGGCCGGGAGCTGTTTTTT. It translates to CASSPDRGRELFF.

The rearrangement joins TRBV6-5 to TRBJ2-7; 8 nucleotides agree with TRBD1. V gave up 8 bases and J gave up 6 bases; unmatched junction bases: 6. The germline gives CDR1 MNHEY, CDR2 SVGAGI. This CDR3 is 12 amino acids long. The CDR3 DNA sequence: TGTGCCAGCGGGACAGGTAGGGGCGAGCAGTACTTC. Translation: CASGTGRGEQYF.

The chain links TRBV15 to TRBJ1-4; 8 positions agree with TRBD1. This CDR3 is 16 amino acids long. Germline V gene sequence: CDR1 LNHNV, CDR2 YYDKDF (reference sequence). Losses at the gene ends were 0 bases for V and 5 bases for J; bases not matched to a gene: 5. The CDR3 spells CATSRDQDRANEKLFF. CDR3 coding DNA: TGTGCCACCAGCAGAGATCAGGACAGGGCCAATGAAAAACTGTTTTTT.

The chain employs TRBV11-2 and TRBJ2-3; D remains unclear. The germline V gene encodes CDR1 SGHAT and CDR2 FQNNGV. V lost 0 bases and J lost 4, with 11 bases in between. The CDR3 covers 15 residues. The chain's CDR3 is CASSLEAQVSDTQYF. The CDR3 bases are TGTGCCAGCAGCTTAGAAGCCCAAGTCTCAGATACGCAGTATTTT.

This clone appeared a few times. The same CDR3 also results from other DNA sequences found in this sample. The chain employs TRBV3-1 (or the pseudogene TRBV3-2) and TRBJ2-4; D unresolved. Germline V gene sequence: CDR1 LGHDT, CDR2 YNNKEL (reference sequence). V lost 1 base, J lost 0 bases, and 4 bases lay in between. The CDR3 sequence is 14 residues long. Here the CDR3 DNA reads TGTGCCAGCAGCCAAGGACTAGCCAAAAACATTCAGTACTTC. Its translation is CASSQGLAKNIQYF.

The V call is TRBV5-5, the J call TRBJ2-5; the D gene is possibly TRBD2 (5 bases). Germline V lookup: CDR1 SGHKS, CDR2 YYEKEE (reference sequence). The V end lost 4 bases, the J end lost 3 bases, and 16 bases lay between the germline ends. The CDR3 is made up of 15 amino acids. The CDR3 coding sequence is TGTGCCAGCAGCCATCTAACTAGGGCCGAAGAGACCCAGTACTTC. Protein product: CASSHLTRAEETQYF.

V gene TRBV5-1 combines with J gene TRBJ2-1; 13 bases agree with TRBD2. V lost 4 bases to trimming and J lost 8 bases; unmatched junction nucleotides: 3. The germline V gene encodes CDR1 SGHRS and CDR2 YFSETQ. The CDR3 has 14 amino acids. CDR3 protein: CASSTSGGAYEQFF. CDR3 nucleotide sequence: TGCGCCAGCAGCACTAGCGGGGGGGCCTATGAGCAGTTCTTC. The full variable domain, with the rest looked up from reference TRBV5-1 and TRBJ2-1, is KAGVTQTPRYLIKTRGQQVTLSCSPISGHRSVSWYQQTPGQGLQFLFEYFSETQRNKGNFPGRFSGRQFSNSRSEMNVSTLELGDSALYLCASSTSGGAYEQFFGPGTRLTVL.

The V and J genes are TRBV19 and TRBJ1-1, with unresolved D. Germline lookup yields CDR1 LNHDA and CDR2 SQIVND (reference sequence). V was pared by 1 base and J by 0 bases, with 18 bases between. CDR3 size: 18 residues. The CDR3 nucleotides read TGTGCCAGTAGTATAGTTGGCGGGTACCATACAATGAACACTGAAGCTTTCTTT. Translating gives CASSIVGGYHTMNTEAFF.

This clone was detected once. This rearrangement joins TRBV19 to TRBJ1-3; D gene uncertain. This CDR3 comprises 15 residues. Trimming pared 7 bases from V and 4 bases from J, leaving 17 bases between. Germline V gene data show CDR1 as LNHDA and CDR2 as SQIVND (reference sequence). The CDR3 spells CASTLTAGYGNTIYF. Here the CDR3 DNA reads TGTGCCAGTACTCTTACGGCAGGCTACGGAAACACCATATATTTT.

The chain combines TRBV9 with TRBJ2-7, with D possibly TRBD2 on 6 matching bases. V dropped 4 bases and J dropped 7 bases, with 15 bases sitting between them. The CDR3 is 13 amino acids. The germline CDR1 and CDR2 sequences are SGDLS and YYNGEE. This chain's CDR3 is CASSPGSLGEQYF. CDR3 sequence (DNA): TGTGCCAGCAGCCCCGGGAGCCTCGGGGAGCAGTACTTC.

For the CDR3, the DNA is TGTGCCAGCGGAGGACAGGGGGGTACAGATACGCAGTATTTT. Encoded protein: CASGGQGGTDTQYF. The chain employs TRBV7-2 and TRBJ2-3, with TRBD1 matching 10 bases. The CDR3 is made up of 14 amino acids. Looked up from germline, CDR1 is SGHTA and CDR2 is FQGNSA. The V and J ends lost 8 bases and 3 bases, in that order; junction bases with no gene match: 5.

In DNA, the CDR3 is TGTGCCAGCAGCCCGGGACTAGCGGAGACCCAGTACTTC. Translating gives CASSPGLAETQYF. The rearrangement uses TRBV3-1 (or the pseudogene TRBV3-2) and TRBJ2-5; 10 bases align to TRBD2. The CDR3 sequence is 13 residues long. The germline gives CDR1 LGHDT, CDR2 YNNKEL (reference sequence). V lost 4 bases and J lost 5; bases outside the gene matches: 1.

The CDR3 spells CASSPQLAGGPQETQYF. The CDR3 DNA reads as TGTGCCAGCAGCCCTCAGCTAGCGGGAGGGCCCCAAGAGACCCAGTACTTC. The chain employs TRBV7-2 and TRBJ2-5; 12 bases agree with TRBD2. CDR1 is SGHTA and CDR2 is FQGNSA in the germline V gene. CDR3 length: 17 amino acids. Unmatched junction bases numbered 8, after V lost 5 bases and J lost 1 base.

This sequence joins TRBV2 and TRBJ2-7; tentatively, D is TRBD1 (6 bases). The CDR3 length is 13 residues. V was pared by 7 bases and J by 9 bases, with 19 bases between. In germline, CDR1 is SNHLY, CDR2 FYNNEI. CDR3 coding DNA: TGTGCCAGCACTGGACAGCAAAACGACGGGCAGTACGTC. This sequence encodes CASTGQQNDGQYV.

The CDR3 protein is CATGQQEKLFF. In nucleotides, the CDR3 is TGTGCCACGGGACAGCAAGAAAAACTGTTTTTT. This chain joins TRBV10-3 and TRBJ1-4; 7 bases agree with TRBD1. This CDR3 comprises 11 residues. The V gene end was trimmed by 10 bases and the J gene end by 8 bases; junction bases not matched to a gene: 4. The germline V gene encodes CDR1 ENHRY and CDR2 SYGVKD.

The chain links TRBV2 to TRBJ1-1; TRBD1 is a possible D gene (6 bases). CDR1 and CDR2 (germline): SNHLY, FYNNEI. The CDR3 covers 15 residues. The germline V and J ends were trimmed by 3 bases and 0 bases, with 11 bases remaining between them. The CDR3 nucleotides are TGTGCCAGCAGTGAGCAGGGGCCTCTGAACACTGAAGCTTTCTTT. Protein: CASSEQGPLNTEAFF.